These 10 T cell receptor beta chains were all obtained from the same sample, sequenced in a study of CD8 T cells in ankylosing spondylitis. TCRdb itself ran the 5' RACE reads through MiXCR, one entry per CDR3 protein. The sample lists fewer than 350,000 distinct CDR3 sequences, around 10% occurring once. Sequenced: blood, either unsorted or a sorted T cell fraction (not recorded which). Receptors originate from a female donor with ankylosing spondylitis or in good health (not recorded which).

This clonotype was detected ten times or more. The CDR3 sequence: CASRERGSSYNEQFF. The CDR3 coding sequence is TGTGCCAGCAGAGAGCGCGGTAGCTCCTACAATGAGCAGTTCTTC. J is TRBJ2-1 and V is TRBV3-1; the D is unclear. V dropped 6 bases and J dropped 0 bases, with 12 bases sitting between them. Germline V gene sequence: CDR1 LGHDT, CDR2 YNNKEL (reference sequence). This CDR3 is built from 15 residues.

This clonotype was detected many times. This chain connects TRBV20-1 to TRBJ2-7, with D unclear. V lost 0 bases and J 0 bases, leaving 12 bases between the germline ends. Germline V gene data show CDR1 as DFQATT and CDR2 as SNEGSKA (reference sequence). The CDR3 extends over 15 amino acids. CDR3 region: CSARDPAWSSYEQYF. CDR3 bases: TGCAGTGCTAGAGATCCTGCCTGGAGCTCCTACGAGCAGTACTTC.

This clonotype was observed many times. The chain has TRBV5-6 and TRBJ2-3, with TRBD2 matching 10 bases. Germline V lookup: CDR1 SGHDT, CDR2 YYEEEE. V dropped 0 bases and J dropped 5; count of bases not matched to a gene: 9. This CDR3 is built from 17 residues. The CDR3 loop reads CASSLVRTSGPGDTQYF. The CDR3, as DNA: TGTGCCAGCAGCTTGGTAAGGACTAGCGGCCCTGGAGATACGCAGTATTTT.

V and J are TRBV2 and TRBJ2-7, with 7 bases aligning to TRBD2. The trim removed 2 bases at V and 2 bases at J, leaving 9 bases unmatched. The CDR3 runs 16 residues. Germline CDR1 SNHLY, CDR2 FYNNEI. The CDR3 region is CASSERRAGPAYEQYF. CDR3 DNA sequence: TGTGCCAGCAGTGAACGTCGAGCGGGGCCTGCCTACGAGCAGTACTTC.

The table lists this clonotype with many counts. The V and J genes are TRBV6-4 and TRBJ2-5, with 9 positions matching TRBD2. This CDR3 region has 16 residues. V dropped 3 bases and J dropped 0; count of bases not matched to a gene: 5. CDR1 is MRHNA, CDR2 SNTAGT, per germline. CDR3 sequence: CASSEGSGGYQETQYF. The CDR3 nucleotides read TGTGCCAGCAGTGAAGGCAGCGGGGGGTACCAAGAGACCCAGTACTTC.

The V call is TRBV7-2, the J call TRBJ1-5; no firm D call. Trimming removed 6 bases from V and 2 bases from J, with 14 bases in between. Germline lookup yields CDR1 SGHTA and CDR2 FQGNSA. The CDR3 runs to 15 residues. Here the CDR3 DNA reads TGTGCCAGCAGGGCGGGCCCGGAACGCAATCAGCCCCAGCATTTT. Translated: CASRAGPERNQPQHF.

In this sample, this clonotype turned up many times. This CDR3 is CSAWTGVNTEAFF. In nucleotides, the CDR3 is TGCAGTGCATGGACAGGGGTGAACACTGAAGCTTTCTTT. This chain links TRBV20-1 with TRBJ1-1, with TRBD1 matching 9 bases. The CDR3 contains 13 residues. Germline CDR1 reads DFQATT; CDR2 reads SNEGSKA (reference sequence). V shed 6 bases, J shed 0 bases, and the junction held 2 bases outside the gene matches.

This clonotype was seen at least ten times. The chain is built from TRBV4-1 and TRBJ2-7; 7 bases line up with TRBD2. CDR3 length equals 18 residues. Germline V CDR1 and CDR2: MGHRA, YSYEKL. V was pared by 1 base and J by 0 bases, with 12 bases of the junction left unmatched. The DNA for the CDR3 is TGCGCCAGCAGCCAAGCCTGGCTCGGGGGGACGAGCTCCTACGAGCAGTACTTC. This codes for CASSQAWLGGTSSYEQYF.

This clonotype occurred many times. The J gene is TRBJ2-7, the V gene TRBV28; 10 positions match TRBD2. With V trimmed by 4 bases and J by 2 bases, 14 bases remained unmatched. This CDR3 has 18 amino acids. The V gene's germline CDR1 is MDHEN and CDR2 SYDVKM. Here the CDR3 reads CASSSTLRLAGTAYEQYF. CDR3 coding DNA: TGTGCCAGCAGTTCAACCCTGAGACTAGCGGGTACCGCCTACGAGCAGTACTTC.

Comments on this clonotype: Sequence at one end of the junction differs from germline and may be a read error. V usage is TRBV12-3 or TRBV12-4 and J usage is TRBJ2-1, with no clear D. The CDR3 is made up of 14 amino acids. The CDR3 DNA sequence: TGTGCCTGCAGTTTGCCTACTGGAAACAATGAGCAGTTCTTC. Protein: CACSLPTGNNEQFF.